This passage covers 12 T cell receptor beta chains from one sample sequenced in a study of cytomegalovirus exposure and HLA in healthy donors. Assay: immunoSEQ multiplex PCR; the TCRdb copy retains only in-frame clones and omits some. The sample holds 120,000 to 150,000 clones, roughly nine tenths seen once. Specimen: PBMCs. The receptors here all came from a young man in good health and CMV-seronegative.

The V gene is TRBV7-8, the J gene TRBJ2-7; 9 positions match TRBD2. V lost 1 base and J lost 5; bases outside the gene matches: 0. This CDR3 region has 13 residues. Germline CDR1 SGHVS, CDR2 FQNEAQ. The DNA for the CDR3 is TGTGCCAGCAGCTTAGGGACTAGCGACGAGCAGTACTTC. It translates to CASSLGTSDEQYF.

This clone was seen only a few times. The rearrangement links TRBV7-9 to TRBJ1-3; D is perhaps TRBD1 (6 bases). This CDR3 has 11 amino acids. The germline V gene has CDR1 SEHNR and CDR2 FQNEAQ (reference sequence). Trimming stripped 1 base from V and 14 bases from J, with 9 bases between. The CDR3 region has the DNA TGTGCCAGCAGCTTAGGGCAGGGGTTATATTTT. Its protein is CASSLGQGLYF.

The rearrangement uses TRBV5-5 and TRBJ2-5, with TRBD2 matching over 9 bases. V lost 4 bases and J lost 5; bases outside the gene matches: 9. CDR1 and CDR2 (germline): SGHKS, YYEKEE (reference sequence). This CDR3 region has 15 residues. The CDR3 sequence is CASSNPLAGGETQYF. The CDR3 DNA is TGTGCCAGCAGCAACCCACTAGCGGGCGGGGAGACCCAGTACTTC.

The chain uses TRBV9 and TRBJ1-3; tentatively, D is TRBD1 (5 bases). The CDR3 sequence is 13 residues long. Germline lookup yields CDR1 SGDLS and CDR2 YYNGEE. V was cut by 4 bases and J by 4 bases, with 9 bases left in between. In DNA, the CDR3 is TGTGCCAGCAGCACCAACAGGGGAAACACCATATATTTT. Translated, it gives CASSTNRGNTIYF.

The J gene is TRBJ2-1, the V gene TRBV4-1; 7 bases line up with TRBD2. Germline loops: CDR1 MGHRA, CDR2 YSYEKL. After removal of 0 bases from V and 5 bases from J, the junction contained 4 bases not matched to a gene. The length of the CDR3 is 15 residues. The CDR3 coding sequence is TGCGCCAGCAGCCAAGATGCGGGGGTAAACAATGAGCAGTTCTTC. Translated: CASSQDAGVNNEQFF.

V gene TRBV19 combines with J gene TRBJ1-5, with 7 positions matching TRBD1. Trimming cost V 4 bases and J 0 bases; bases outside gene matches: 21. Germline-derived CDR1 and CDR2 are LNHDA and SQIVND (reference sequence). The CDR3 is 21 amino acids. CDR3 amino acids: CASSKNEPPGQNPYSNQPQHF. In nucleotides, the CDR3 is TGTGCCAGTAGTAAAAACGAACCGCCGGGACAGAATCCTTATAGCAATCAGCCCCAGCATTTT.

The rearrangement uses TRBV10-3 and TRBJ2-1; possibly TRBD2 for D (6 bases). This CDR3 has 15 amino acids. Germline-derived CDR1 and CDR2 are ENHRY and SYGVKD. The V end lost 0 bases, the J end lost 9 bases, and 15 bases lay between the germline ends. This CDR3 is CAISESSVRDGEQFF. The CDR3 DNA reads as TGTGCCATCAGTGAGTCGTCTGTGCGGGACGGTGAGCAGTTCTTC.

This clone was seen a handful of times. The rearrangement links TRBV13 to TRBJ2-7; 9 bases match TRBD1. This CDR3 has 15 residues. The junction had 8 bases not matched to a gene; V was cut back by 1 base and J by 7 bases. The germline CDR1 and CDR2 sequences are PRHDT and FYEKMQ (reference sequence). The CDR3 region has the DNA TGTGCCAGCAGCTTAGCGCTAGGGGGGACAGGGGAGCAGTACTTC. Translated: CASSLALGGTGEQYF.

CDR3: CASSVGPSGTNTGELFF. The CDR3 bases are TGTGCCAGCAGCGTAGGTCCTAGCGGGACGAACACCGGGGAGCTGTTTTTT. V is TRBV9 and J is TRBJ2-2; TRBD2 aligns across 9 bases. CDR1 is SGDLS, CDR2 YYNGEE, per germline. Trimming took 0 bases from V and 0 from J; bases not matched to a gene: 3. CDR3 length equals 17 residues. Drawing the rest from reference TRBV9 and TRBJ2-2, the complete variable domain is DSGVTQTPKHLITATGQRVTLRCSPRSGDLSVYWYQQSLDQGLQFLIQYYNGEERAKGNILERFSAQQFPDLHSELNLSSLELGDSALYFCASSVGPSGTNTGELFFGEGSRLTVL.

This chain uses TRBV10-1 with TRBJ2-5, with 7 positions matching TRBD1. The germline gives CDR1 WNHNN, CDR2 SYGVQD (reference sequence). The CDR3 is 13 residues long. Trimming cost V 5 bases and J 8 bases; bases outside gene matches: 8. The CDR3 is CASSQGGADTQYF. The CDR3 coding sequence is TGCGCCAGCAGTCAAGGGGGCGCGGATACCCAGTACTTC.

This clone was counted once. V and J are TRBV5-1 and TRBJ2-7; 15 positions match TRBD2. This CDR3 has 16 residues. V dropped 4 bases and J dropped 8; count of bases not matched to a gene: 10. Germline CDR1 and CDR2: SGHRS and YFSETQ. CDR3 coding DNA: TGCGCCAGCAGCCCGTGGACTAGCGGGGGGGGCTGGAAGCAGTACTTC. It specifies CASSPWTSGGGWKQYF.

The V and J genes are TRBV7-8 and TRBJ2-3; 8 bases are a match to TRBD2. The J segment lost 2 bases and the V segment lost 1 base, leaving 5 bases of the junction unmatched. The CDR3 length is 16 residues. The V gene's germline CDR1 is SGHVS and CDR2 FQNEAQ. The CDR3 DNA reads as TGTGCCAGCAGCTTAGATCGGGGGGGCATCACAGATACGCAGTATTTT. Translation: CASSLDRGGITDTQYF.